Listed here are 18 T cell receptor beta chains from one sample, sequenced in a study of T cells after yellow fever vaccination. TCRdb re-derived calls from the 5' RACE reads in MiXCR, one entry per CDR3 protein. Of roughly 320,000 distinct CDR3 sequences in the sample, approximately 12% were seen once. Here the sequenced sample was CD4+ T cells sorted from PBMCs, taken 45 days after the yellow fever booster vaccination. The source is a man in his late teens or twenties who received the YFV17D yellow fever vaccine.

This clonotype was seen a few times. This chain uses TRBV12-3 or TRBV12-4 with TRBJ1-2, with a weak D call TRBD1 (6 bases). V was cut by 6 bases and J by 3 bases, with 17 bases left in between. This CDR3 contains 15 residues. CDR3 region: CASSLGDTVYYGYTF. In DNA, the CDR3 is TGTGCCAGCAGCTTGGGGGACACAGTATACTATGGCTACACCTTC.

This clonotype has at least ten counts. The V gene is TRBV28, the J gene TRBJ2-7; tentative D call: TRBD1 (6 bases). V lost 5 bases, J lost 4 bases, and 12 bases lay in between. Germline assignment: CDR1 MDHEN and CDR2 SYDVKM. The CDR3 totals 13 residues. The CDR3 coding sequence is TGTGCCAGCAGTGACGGGACACTTTACGAGCAGTACGTC. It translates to CASSDGTLYEQYV.

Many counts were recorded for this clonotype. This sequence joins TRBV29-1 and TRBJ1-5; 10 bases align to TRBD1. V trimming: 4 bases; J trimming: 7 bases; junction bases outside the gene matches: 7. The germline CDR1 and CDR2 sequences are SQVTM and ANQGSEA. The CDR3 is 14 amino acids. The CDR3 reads CSVVFGTGDQPQHF. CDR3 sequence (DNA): TGCAGCGTTGTTTTCGGGACAGGGGACCAGCCCCAGCATTTT.

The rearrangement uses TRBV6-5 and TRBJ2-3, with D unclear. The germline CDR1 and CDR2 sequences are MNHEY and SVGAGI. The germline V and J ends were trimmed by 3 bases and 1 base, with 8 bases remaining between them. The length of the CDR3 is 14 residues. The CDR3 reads CASSYDAGTDTQYF. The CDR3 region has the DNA TGTGCCAGCAGTTATGACGCCGGCACAGATACGCAGTATTTT.

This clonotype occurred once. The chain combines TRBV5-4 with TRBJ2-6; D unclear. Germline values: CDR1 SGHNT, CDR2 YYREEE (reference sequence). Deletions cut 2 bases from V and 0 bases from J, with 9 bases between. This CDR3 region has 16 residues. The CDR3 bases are TGTGCCAGCAGCTTTCCCTTGGGCTCTGGGGCCAACGTCCTGACTTTC. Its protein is CASSFPLGSGANVLTF.

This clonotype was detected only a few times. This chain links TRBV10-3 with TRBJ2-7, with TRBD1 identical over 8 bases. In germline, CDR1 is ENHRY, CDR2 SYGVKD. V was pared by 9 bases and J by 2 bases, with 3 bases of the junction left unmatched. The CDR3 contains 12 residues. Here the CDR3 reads CAIGQGPYEQYV. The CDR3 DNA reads TGTGCCATAGGACAGGGCCCCTACGAGCAGTACGTC.

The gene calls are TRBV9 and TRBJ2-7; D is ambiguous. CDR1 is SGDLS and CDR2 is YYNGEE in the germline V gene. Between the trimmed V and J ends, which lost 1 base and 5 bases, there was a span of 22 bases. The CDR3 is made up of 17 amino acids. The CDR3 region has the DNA TGTGCCAGCAGCGTACACTCCCGGGCAACTGGTCGCGACGAGCAGTACTTC. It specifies CASSVHSRATGRDEQYF.

The CDR3 nucleotides are TGTGCCAGCAGCTTAGGGCTTTCGGGGGAGACCCAGTACTTC. Its translation: CASSLGLSGETQYF. The chain employs TRBV11-2 and TRBJ2-5; perhaps TRBD2 as D (5 bases). Germline CDR1 reads SGHAT; CDR2 reads FQNNGV. Trimming removed 1 base at V and 5 bases at J, with 11 bases between. This CDR3 contains 14 residues.

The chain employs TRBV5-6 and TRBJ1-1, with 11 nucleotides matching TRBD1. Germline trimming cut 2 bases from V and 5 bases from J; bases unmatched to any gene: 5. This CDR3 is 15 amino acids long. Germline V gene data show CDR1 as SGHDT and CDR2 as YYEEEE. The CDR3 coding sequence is TGTGCCAGCAGCTTTCTCGGGACAGGGGGTACTGAAGCTTTCTTT. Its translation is CASSFLGTGGTEAFF.

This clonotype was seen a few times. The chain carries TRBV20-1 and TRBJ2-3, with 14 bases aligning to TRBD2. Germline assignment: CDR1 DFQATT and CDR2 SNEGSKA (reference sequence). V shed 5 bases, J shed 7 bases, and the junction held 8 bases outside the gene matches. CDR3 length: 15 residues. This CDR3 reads CSARTSGGYSHTQYF. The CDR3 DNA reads TGCAGTGCTCGGACTAGCGGGGGGTATTCGCATACGCAGTATTTT.

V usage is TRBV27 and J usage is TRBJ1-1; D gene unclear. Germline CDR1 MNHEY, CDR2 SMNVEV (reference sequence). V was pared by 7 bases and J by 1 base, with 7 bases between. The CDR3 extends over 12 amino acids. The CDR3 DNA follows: TGTGCCAGCATACGGAGGAACACTGAAGCTTTCTTT. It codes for CASIRRNTEAFF.

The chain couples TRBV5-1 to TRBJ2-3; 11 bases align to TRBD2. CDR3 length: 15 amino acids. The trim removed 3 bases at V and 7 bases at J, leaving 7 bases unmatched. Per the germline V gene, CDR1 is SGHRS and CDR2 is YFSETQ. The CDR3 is CASSSTSGGGYTQYF. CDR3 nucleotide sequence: TGCGCCAGCAGCTCCACTAGCGGGGGAGGCTATACGCAGTATTTT.

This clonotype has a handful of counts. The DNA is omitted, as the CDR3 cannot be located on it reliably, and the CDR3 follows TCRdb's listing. The CDR3 loop reads CASSSRGATNEKLFFF. V is TRBV7-9 and J is TRBJ1-4; the table's D call, TRBD1, was not checked against the DNA. CDR1 is SEHNR and CDR2 is FQNEAQ in the germline V gene (reference sequence). Inclusive of both ends, the CDR3 amounts to 16 amino acids.

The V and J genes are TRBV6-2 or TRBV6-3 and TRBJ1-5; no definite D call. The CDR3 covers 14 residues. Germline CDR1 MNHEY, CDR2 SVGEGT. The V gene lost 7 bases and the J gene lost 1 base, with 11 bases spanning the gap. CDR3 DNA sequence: TGTGCCAGCACCGGGGAAGGGAGCAATCAGCCCCAGCATTTT. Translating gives CASTGEGSNQPQHF.

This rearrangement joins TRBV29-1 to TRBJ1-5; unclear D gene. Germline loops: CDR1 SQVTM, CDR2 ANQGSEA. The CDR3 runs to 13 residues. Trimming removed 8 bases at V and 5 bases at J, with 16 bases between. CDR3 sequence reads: CSTRSGLDQPQHF. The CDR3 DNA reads TGCAGCACCCGGAGCGGTCTGGATCAGCCCCAGCATTTT.

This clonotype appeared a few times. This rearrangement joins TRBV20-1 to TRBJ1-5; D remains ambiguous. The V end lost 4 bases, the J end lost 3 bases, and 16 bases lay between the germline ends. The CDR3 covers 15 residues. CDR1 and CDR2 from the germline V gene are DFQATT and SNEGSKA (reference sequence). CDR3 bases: TGCAGTGCTAATCTCCCACGGGTCCCCAATCAGCCCCAGCATTTT. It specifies CSANLPRVPNQPQHF.

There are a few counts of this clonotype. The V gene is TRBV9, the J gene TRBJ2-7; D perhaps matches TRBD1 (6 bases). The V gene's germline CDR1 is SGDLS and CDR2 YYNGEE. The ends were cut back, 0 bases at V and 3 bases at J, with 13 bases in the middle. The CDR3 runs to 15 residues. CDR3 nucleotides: TGTGCCAGCAGCGTAGCAACAGGGAGTGACTACGAGCAGTACTTC. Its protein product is CASSVATGSDYEQYF. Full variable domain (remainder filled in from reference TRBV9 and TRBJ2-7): DSGVTQTPKHLITATGQRVTLRCSPRSGDLSVYWYQQSLDQGLQFLIQYYNGEERAKGNILERFSAQQFPDLHSELNLSSLELGDSALYFCASSVATGSDYEQYFGPGTRLTVT.

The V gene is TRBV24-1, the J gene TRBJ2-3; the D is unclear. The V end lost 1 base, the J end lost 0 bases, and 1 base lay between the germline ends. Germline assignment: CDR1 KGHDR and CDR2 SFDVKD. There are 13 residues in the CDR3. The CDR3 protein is CATSDFSTDTQYF. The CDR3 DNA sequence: TGTGCCACCAGTGATTTTAGCACAGATACGCAGTATTTT.